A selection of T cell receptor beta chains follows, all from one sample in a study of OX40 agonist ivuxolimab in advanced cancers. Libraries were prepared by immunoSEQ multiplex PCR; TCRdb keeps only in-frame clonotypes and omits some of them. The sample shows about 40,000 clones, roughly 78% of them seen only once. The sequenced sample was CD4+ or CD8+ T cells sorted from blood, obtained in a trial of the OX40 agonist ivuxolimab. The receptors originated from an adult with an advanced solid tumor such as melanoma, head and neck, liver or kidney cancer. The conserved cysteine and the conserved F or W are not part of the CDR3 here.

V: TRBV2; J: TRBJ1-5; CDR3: ASRTGTGTRPQH
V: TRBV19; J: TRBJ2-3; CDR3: ASSIRLLAGDTQY
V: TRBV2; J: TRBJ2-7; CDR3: ASSLTGEREQY
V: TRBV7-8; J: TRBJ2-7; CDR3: ASSLVLAGSYEQY
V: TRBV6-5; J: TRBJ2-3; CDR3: ASSSNALYTQY
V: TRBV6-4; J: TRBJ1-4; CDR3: ASGTRSFEKLF
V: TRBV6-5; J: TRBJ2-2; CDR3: ASRRLVGGELF
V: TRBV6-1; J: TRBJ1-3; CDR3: ASSEVQHGNTIY
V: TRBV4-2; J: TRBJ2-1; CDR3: ASSQRGGGKGTSGSYNEQF
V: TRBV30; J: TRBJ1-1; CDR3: AWSVRDPIRKAF
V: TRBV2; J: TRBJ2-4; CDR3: ASKEILSKNIQY
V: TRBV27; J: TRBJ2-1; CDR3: ASIPSGVSYNEQF
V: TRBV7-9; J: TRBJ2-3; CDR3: ASSLDGRSTDTQY
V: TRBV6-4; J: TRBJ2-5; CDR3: ASSRTAKETQY
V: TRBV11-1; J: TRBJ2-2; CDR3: ASSLWALATGELF
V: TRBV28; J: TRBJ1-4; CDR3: ASSRGRSLATNEKLF
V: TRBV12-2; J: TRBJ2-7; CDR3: ASRPGQGRYEQY
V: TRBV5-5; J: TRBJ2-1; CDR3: ASLTSKREDYNEQF
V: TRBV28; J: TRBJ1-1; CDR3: ASLTGTASSLGAF
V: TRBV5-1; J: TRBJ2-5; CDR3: ASSLEGNQETQY
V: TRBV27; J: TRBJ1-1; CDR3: ASSLLPGPNTEAF
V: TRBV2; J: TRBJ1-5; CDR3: ASMAGLSNQPQH
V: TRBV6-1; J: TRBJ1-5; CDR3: ASSEGADQPQH
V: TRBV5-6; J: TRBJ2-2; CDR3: ASSLGQNTGELF
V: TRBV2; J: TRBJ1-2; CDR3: ASTRQGLGNYGYT
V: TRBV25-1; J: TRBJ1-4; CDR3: ASNRANEKLF
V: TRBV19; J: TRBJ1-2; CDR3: ASTRDRSNYGYT
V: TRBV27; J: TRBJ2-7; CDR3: ASSGKQGATYEQY
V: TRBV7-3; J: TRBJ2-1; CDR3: ASSLSRGYNEQF
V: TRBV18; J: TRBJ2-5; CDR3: ASSPGTSGSVGETQY
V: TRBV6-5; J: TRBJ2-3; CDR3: ASSYSGTGFGDTQY
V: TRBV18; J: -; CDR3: ASSSQEGGPYEQY
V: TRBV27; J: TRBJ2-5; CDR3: ASRTYKQGSFLETQY
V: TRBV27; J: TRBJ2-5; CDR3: ASSFLTGQETQY
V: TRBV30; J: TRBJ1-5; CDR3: AWSVLSPDYSNQPQH
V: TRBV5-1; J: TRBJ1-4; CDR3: ASSLAGQGINEKLF
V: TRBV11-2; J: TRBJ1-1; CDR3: ASSLSDGLMNTEAF
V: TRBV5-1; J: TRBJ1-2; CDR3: ASSHGTASGNYGYT
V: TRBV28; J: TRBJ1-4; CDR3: ASRETNEKLF
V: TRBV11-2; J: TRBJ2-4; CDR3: ASSTRNRGNIQY
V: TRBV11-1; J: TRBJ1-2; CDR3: ASSRGTVDYGYT
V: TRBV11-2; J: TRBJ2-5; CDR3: ASSLTGRSGTQY
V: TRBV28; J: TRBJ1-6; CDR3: ASSVGVSPLH
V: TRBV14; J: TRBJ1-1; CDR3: ASSQDNRAGTEAF
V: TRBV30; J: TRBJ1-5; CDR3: AWSVGGHPQH
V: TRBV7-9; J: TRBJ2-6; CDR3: ASSLVRLNGANVLT
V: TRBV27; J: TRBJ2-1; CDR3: ASSSERGGGWEQF
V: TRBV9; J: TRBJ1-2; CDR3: ASSGDRAPRGYT